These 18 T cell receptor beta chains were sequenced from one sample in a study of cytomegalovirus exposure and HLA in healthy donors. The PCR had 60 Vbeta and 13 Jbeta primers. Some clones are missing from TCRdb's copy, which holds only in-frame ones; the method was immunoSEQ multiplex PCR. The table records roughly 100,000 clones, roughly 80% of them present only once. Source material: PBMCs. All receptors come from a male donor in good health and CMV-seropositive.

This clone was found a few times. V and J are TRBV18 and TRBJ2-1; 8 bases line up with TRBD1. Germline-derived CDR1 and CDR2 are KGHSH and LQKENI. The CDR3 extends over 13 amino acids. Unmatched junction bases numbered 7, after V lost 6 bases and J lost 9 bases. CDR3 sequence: CASSHDRGAEQFF. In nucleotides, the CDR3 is TGTGCCAGCTCCCACGACAGGGGCGCTGAGCAGTTCTTC. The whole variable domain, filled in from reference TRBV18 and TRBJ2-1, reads NAGVMQNPRHLVRRRGQEARLRCSPMKGHSHVYWYRQLPEEGLKFMVYLQKENIIDESGMPKERFSAEFPKEGPSILRIQQVVRGDSAAYFCASSHDRGAEQFFGPGTRLTVL.

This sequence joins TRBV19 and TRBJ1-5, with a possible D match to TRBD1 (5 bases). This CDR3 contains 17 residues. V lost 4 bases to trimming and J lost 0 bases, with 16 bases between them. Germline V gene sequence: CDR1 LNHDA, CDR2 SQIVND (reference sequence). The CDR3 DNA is TGTGCCAGTAGTACGCCCGACAGACCCTATAGCAATCAGCCCCAGCATTTT. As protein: CASSTPDRPYSNQPQHF.

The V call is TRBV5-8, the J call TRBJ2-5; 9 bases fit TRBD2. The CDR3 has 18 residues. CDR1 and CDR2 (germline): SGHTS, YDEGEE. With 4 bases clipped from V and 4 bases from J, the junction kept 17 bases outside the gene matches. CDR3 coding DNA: TGTGCCAGCAGCCCAGGTTGGGAGATAGCGGGAGTCGGAGAGACCCAGTACTTC. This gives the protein CASSPGWEIAGVGETQYF. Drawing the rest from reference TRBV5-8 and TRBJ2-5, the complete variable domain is EAGVTQSPTHLIKTRGQQATLRCSPISGHTSVYWYQQALGLGLQFLLWYDEGEERNRGNFPPRFSGRQFPNYSSELNVNALELEDSALYLCASSPGWEIAGVGETQYFGPGTRLLVL.

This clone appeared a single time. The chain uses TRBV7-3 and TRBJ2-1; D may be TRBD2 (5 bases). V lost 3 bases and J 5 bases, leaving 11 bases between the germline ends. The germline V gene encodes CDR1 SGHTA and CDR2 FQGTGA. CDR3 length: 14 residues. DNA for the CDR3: TGTGCCAGCAGCTTGGGTGGGAGCAACAATGAGCAGTTCTTC. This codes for CASSLGGSNNEQFF.

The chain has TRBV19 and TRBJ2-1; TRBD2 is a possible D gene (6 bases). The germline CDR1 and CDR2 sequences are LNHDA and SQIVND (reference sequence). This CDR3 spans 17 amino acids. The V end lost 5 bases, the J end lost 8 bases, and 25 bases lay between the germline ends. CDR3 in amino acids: CASSAGGWRAEADEQFF. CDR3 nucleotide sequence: TGTGCCAGTAGTGCCGGCGGATGGAGGGCTGAAGCGGATGAGCAGTTCTTC.

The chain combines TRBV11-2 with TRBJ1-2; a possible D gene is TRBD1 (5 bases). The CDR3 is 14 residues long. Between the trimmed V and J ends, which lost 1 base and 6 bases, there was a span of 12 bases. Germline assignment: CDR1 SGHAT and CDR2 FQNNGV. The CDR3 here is CASSLVMGLDGYTF. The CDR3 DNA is TGTGCCAGCAGCTTAGTTATGGGGCTGGATGGCTACACCTTC.

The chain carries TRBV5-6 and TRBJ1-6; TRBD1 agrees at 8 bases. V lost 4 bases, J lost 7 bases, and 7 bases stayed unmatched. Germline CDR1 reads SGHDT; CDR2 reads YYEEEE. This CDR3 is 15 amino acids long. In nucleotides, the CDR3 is TGTGCCAGCAGCGGAGGACAGGGCCTAAATTCACCCCTCCACTTT. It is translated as CASSGGQGLNSPLHF.

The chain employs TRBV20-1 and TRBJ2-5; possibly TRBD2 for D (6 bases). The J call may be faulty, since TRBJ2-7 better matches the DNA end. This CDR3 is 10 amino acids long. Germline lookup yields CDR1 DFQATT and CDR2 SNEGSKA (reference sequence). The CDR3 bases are TGCAGTGCTGGGGGGTACGAGCAGTACTTC. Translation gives CSAGGYEQYF.

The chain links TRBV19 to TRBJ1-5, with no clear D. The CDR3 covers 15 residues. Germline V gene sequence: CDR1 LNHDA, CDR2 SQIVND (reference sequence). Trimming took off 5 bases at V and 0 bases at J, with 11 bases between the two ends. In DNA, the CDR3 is TGTGCCAGTAGTCTCCAGGTTTTTAGCAATCAGCCCCAGCATTTT. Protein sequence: CASSLQVFSNQPQHF.

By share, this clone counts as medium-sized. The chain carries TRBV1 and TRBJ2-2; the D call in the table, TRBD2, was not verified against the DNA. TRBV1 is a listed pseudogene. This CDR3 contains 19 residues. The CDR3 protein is CTSSPGGAGGRPASGELFF. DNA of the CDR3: TGCACCAGCAGCCCCGGGGGGGCGGGAGGGCGTCCGGCGTCGGGGGAGCTGTTTTTT.

The CDR3 is CASRYERGVFYEQYF. In DNA, the CDR3 is TGTGCCAGCCGCTACGAGCGGGGAGTATTCTACGAGCAGTACTTC. The chain has TRBV6-5 and TRBJ2-5; TRBD2 matches 7 bases. The J call could be wrong; TRBJ2-7 is a better fit for the DNA end. Germline V CDR1 and CDR2: MNHEY, SVGAGI. CDR3 size: 15 residues.

In nucleotides, the CDR3 is TGTGCCAGCAGCTCGGACAGGGTACAGCCCCAGCATTTT. It codes for CASSSDRVQPQHF. This chain links TRBV7-2 with TRBJ1-5; TRBD1 aligns across 8 bases. Unmatched junction bases numbered 3, after V lost 4 bases and J lost 7 bases. Germline V gives CDR1 SGHTA, CDR2 FQGNSA. CDR3 length equals 13 residues.

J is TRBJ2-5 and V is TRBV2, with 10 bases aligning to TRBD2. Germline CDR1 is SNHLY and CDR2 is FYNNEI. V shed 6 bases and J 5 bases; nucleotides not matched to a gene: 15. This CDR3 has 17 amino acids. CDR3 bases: TGTGCCAGCAGCGAAAGCCGACTAGCGGGCTCGGGGGAGACCCAGTACTTC. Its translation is CASSESRLAGSGETQYF.

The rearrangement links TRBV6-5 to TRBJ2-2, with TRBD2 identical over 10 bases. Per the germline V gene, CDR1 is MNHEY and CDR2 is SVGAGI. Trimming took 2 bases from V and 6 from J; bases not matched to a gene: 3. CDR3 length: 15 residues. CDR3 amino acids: CASSYLLAGSGELFF. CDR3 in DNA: TGTGCCAGCAGTTACCTACTAGCGGGATCCGGGGAGCTGTTTTTT.

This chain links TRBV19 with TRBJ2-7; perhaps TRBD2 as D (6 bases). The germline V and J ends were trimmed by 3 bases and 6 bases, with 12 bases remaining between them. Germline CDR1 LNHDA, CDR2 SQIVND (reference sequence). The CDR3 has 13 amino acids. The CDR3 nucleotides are TGTGCCAGTAGTATGGTCTGGCGGGGCGAGCAGTACTTC. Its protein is CASSMVWRGEQYF.

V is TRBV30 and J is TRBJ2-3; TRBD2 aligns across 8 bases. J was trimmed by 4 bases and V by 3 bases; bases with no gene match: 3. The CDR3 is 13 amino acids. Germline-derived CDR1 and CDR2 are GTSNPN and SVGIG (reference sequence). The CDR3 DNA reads TGTGCCTGGAGAGCGGGAGCCGCAGATACGCAGTATTTT. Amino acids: CAWRAGAADTQYF.

The CDR3: CASSLSGGFSASTDTQYF. The CDR3 region has the DNA TGTGCCAGCAGCCTCTCAGGGGGTTTTAGTGCTAGCACAGATACGCAGTATTTT. The chain has TRBV9 and TRBJ2-3, with 7 bases fitting TRBD1. V lost 4 bases, J lost 0 bases, and 14 bases stayed unmatched. This CDR3 comprises 18 residues. Per germline, CDR1 SGDLS and CDR2 YYNGEE.

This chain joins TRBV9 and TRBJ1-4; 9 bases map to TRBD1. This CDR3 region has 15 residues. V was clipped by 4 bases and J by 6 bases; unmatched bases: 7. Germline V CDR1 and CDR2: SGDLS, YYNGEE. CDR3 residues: CASSLATGGYEKLFF. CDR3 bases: TGTGCCAGCAGCCTCGCGACAGGGGGTTATGAAAAACTGTTTTTT. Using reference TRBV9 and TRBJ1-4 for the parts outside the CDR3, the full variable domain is DSGVTQTPKHLITATGQRVTLRCSPRSGDLSVYWYQQSLDQGLQFLIQYYNGEERAKGNILERFSAQQFPDLHSELNLSSLELGDSALYFCASSLATGGYEKLFFGSGTQLSVL.